Following are 21 T cell receptor beta chains from one sample sequenced in a study of blood T cell repertoires in COVID-19. TCRdb's copy holds only in-frame clones and misses some; the assay was immunoSEQ multiplex PCR. In the table there are about 160,000 clones, about nine tenths of which are singletons. Sequencing was carried out using peripheral blood. These receptors were obtained from an older woman who had recovered from COVID-19.

Notes on this clone: Other DNA variants within this sample encode the same CDR3. The chain combines TRBV7-9 with TRBJ2-1; 7 positions match TRBD2. This CDR3 spans 14 amino acids. Germline-derived CDR1 and CDR2 are SEHNR and FQNEAQ (reference sequence). J lost 6 bases, V lost 1 base, and 3 bases had no gene match. The CDR3 bases are TGTGCCAGCAGCTTAGGACTAGCTGGCAATGAGCAGTTCTTC. It yields the protein CASSLGLAGNEQFF. Filled out from reference TRBV7-9 and TRBJ2-1, the complete variable domain reads DTGVSQNPRHKITKRGQNVTFRCDPISEHNRLYWYRQTLGQGPEFLTYFQNEAQLEKSRLLSDRFSAERPKGSFSTLEIQRTEQGDSAMYLCASSLGLAGNEQFFGPGTRLTVL.

This clone was observed a handful of times. The chain recombines TRBV9 with TRBJ1-1; D uncertain. Trimming stripped 4 bases from V and 7 bases from J, with 11 bases between. The V gene's germline CDR1 is SGDLS and CDR2 YYNGEE. This CDR3 is built from 12 residues. CDR3 coding DNA: TGTGCCAGCAGCCGATCCCCACTTGAAGCTTTCTTT. Protein: CASSRSPLEAFF.

This chain joins TRBV11-2 and TRBJ1-6, with D hard to call. CDR3 length: 16 residues. V was clipped by 6 bases and J by 0 bases, with 12 bases between them. Germline V CDR1 and CDR2: SGHAT, FQNNGV. CDR3 nucleotides: TGTGCCAGCAGTTCCGATGGTAGCTCCTATAATTCACCCCTCCACTTT. This gives the protein CASSSDGSSYNSPLHF.

Only one count was recorded for this clone. V and J are TRBV7-9 and TRBJ1-4, with 7 bases identical to TRBD1. CDR1 is SEHNR, CDR2 FQNEAQ, per germline (reference sequence). CDR3 length equals 15 residues. V was clipped by 3 bases and J by 8 bases; unmatched bases: 9. DNA for the CDR3: TGTGCCAGCAGCTTTGTAGGGGGCGCTGGGGAAAAACTGTTTTTT. It is translated as CASSFVGGAGEKLFF. The variable domain in full, with the rest retrieved from reference TRBV7-9 and TRBJ1-4, is DTGVSQNPRHKITKRGQNVTFRCDPISEHNRLYWYRQTLGQGPEFLTYFQNEAQLEKSRLLSDRFSAERPKGSFSTLEIQRTEQGDSAMYLCASSFVGGAGEKLFFGSGTQLSVL.

This clone was seen a handful of times. The rearrangement uses TRBV5-1 and TRBJ2-3; 8 bases fit TRBD2. CDR3 length: 14 amino acids. The V and J ends lost 4 bases and 3 bases, in that order; junction bases with no gene match: 4. The germline V gene encodes CDR1 SGHRS and CDR2 YFSETQ. The CDR3 reads CASSGGLETDTQYF. CDR3 coding DNA: TGCGCCAGCAGCGGGGGACTAGAAACAGATACGCAGTATTTT.

This sequence joins TRBV6-5 and TRBJ1-1; perhaps TRBD1 as D (6 bases). The CDR3 totals 14 residues. In germline, CDR1 is MNHEY, CDR2 SVGAGI. The V and J ends lost 6 bases and 1 base respectively, with 12 bases between them. The CDR3 DNA sequence: TGTGCCAGCAGAAAAGGACAGCGGAACACTGAAGCTTTCTTT. Protein product: CASRKGQRNTEAFF.

This chain connects TRBV7-9 to TRBJ2-5, with D hard to call. The germline gives CDR1 SEHNR, CDR2 FQNEAQ (reference sequence). Trimming cost V 5 bases and J 7 bases, with 8 bases left between them. This CDR3 contains 11 residues. In DNA, the CDR3 is TGTGCCAGCAGCCTCCCAGGGACCCAGTACTTC. It specifies CASSLPGTQYF. Supplemented by reference TRBV7-9 and TRBJ2-5, the full variable domain reads DTGVSQNPRHKITKRGQNVTFRCDPISEHNRLYWYRQTLGQGPEFLTYFQNEAQLEKSRLLSDRFSAERPKGSFSTLEIQRTEQGDSAMYLCASSLPGTQYFGPGTRLLVL.

The V gene is TRBV13, the J gene TRBJ2-3; D is perhaps TRBD2 (5 bases). This CDR3 is built from 14 residues. Germline V gene lookup returns CDR1 PRHDT and CDR2 FYEKMQ (reference sequence). V was clipped by 3 bases and J by 2 bases, with 9 bases between them. In DNA, the CDR3 is TGTGCCAGCAGCTTCGGGGTCAACACAGATACGCAGTATTTT. Protein: CASSFGVNTDTQYF. The whole variable domain, filled in from reference TRBV13 and TRBJ2-3, reads AAGVIQSPRHLIKEKRETATLKCYPIPRHDTVYWYQQGPGQDPQFLISFYEKMQSDKGSIPDRFSAQQFSDYHSELNMSSLELGDSALYFCASSFGVNTDTQYFGPGTRLTVL.

This chain joins TRBV4-2 and TRBJ1-1; D unresolved. Trimming cost V 4 bases and J 6 bases, with 12 bases left between them. Germline loops: CDR1 LGHNA, CDR2 YNFKEQ. This CDR3 is 13 amino acids long. DNA for the CDR3: TGTGCCAGCAGCCTTGCGATTCAGGCTGAAGCTTTCTTT. Protein sequence: CASSLAIQAEAFF.

V usage is TRBV5-1 and J usage is TRBJ2-3; TRBD2 agrees at 15 bases. The ends lost 0 bases at V and 3 bases at J; junction bases unmatched: 8. The CDR3 is made up of 19 amino acids. Per the germline V gene, CDR1 is SGHRS and CDR2 is YFSETQ. CDR3 sequence: CASSLGLRTSGGVTDTQYF. CDR3 nucleotides: TGCGCCAGCAGCTTGGGCCTACGGACTAGCGGGGGGGTGACAGATACGCAGTATTTT.

The chain couples TRBV5-4 to TRBJ2-3; weak D call: TRBD1 (6 bases). CDR3 length: 16 amino acids. Germline V gene sequence: CDR1 SGHNT, CDR2 YYREEE (reference sequence). Between the trimmed V and J ends, which lost 0 bases and 3 bases, there was a span of 14 bases. DNA for the CDR3: TGTGCCAGCAGCTTGGCACCATGGGGGCTAACAGATACGCAGTATTTT. Protein sequence: CASSLAPWGLTDTQYF.

The V gene is TRBV10-3, the J gene TRBJ1-5, with D perhaps TRBD1 (5 bases). Germline loops: CDR1 ENHRY, CDR2 SYGVKD. V dropped 11 bases and J dropped 6 bases, with 20 bases sitting between them. The CDR3 sequence is 14 residues long. The CDR3 reads CAGGSGGGLQPQHF. In DNA form, the CDR3 reads TGTGCCGGGGGTAGCGGCGGAGGGCTTCAGCCCCAGCATTTT.

V is TRBV6-1 and J is TRBJ2-1, with D perhaps matching TRBD1 (7 bases). There are 17 residues in the CDR3. Trimming removed 2 bases at V and 4 bases at J, with 18 bases between. Germline V gene lookup returns CDR1 MNHNS and CDR2 SASEGT. CDR3 sequence (DNA): TGTGCCAGCAGTGAAACCCGGGCGGGACAGCTATACAATGAGCAGTTCTTC. It translates to CASSETRAGQLYNEQFF.

The chain is built from TRBV30 and TRBJ2-5; D may be TRBD2 (6 bases). Trimming took 6 bases from V and 1 from J, leaving 12 bases between them. Per germline, CDR1 GTSNPN and CDR2 SVGIG (reference sequence). The CDR3 has 13 residues. CDR3 loop: CACNRDFQETQYF. The CDR3 DNA sequence: TGTGCCTGTAACCGGGACTTCCAAGAGACCCAGTACTTC.

The chain recombines TRBV6-5 with TRBJ1-5; D is uncertain. Germline values: CDR1 MNHEY, CDR2 SVGAGI. V was trimmed by 2 bases and J by 3 bases, leaving 8 bases between them. The CDR3 length is 14 residues. CDR3 region: CASSYGSNNQPQHF. The CDR3 DNA sequence: TGTGCCAGCAGTTACGGTAGTAACAATCAGCCCCAGCATTTT.

The chain employs TRBV13 and TRBJ1-2, with D perhaps matching TRBD1 (5 bases). The V end was cut by 4 bases, the J end by 3 bases, with 15 bases between. The CDR3 is 15 amino acids. Germline CDR1 PRHDT, CDR2 FYEKMQ (reference sequence). The CDR3 DNA follows: TGTGCCAGCAGCTCCATGACCCAGGGTCACTATGGCTACACCTTC. Translated, it gives CASSSMTQGHYGYTF.

The chain employs TRBV6-2 or TRBV6-3 and TRBJ2-7; D is possibly TRBD1 (5 bases). Germline V lookup: CDR1 MNHEY, CDR2 SVGEGT. Trimming removed 2 bases at V and 8 bases at J, with 10 bases between. The CDR3 has 12 residues. The CDR3 sequence: CASSYGTGQQYF. CDR3 sequence (DNA): TGTGCCAGCAGTTACGGTACAGGTCAGCAGTACTTC.

The genes are TRBV7-6 and TRBJ1-5, with D maybe TRBD1 (5 bases). The germline V gene encodes CDR1 SGHVS and CDR2 FNYEAQ. The length of the CDR3 is 13 residues. V dropped 5 bases and J dropped 5 bases, with 10 bases sitting between them. The CDR3 region has the DNA TGTGCCAGCAGCCCGGGGGGGTATCAGCCCCAGCATTTT. Its translation is CASSPGGYQPQHF.

Comment on this clone: The same CDR3 is also encoded by other DNA sequences in this sample. The chain is built from TRBV9 and TRBJ1-1, with 7 positions matching TRBD1. The CDR3 loop spans 14 amino acids. Germline CDR1 SGDLS, CDR2 YYNGEE. V lost 2 bases and J lost 5; bases outside the gene matches: 6. CDR3 residues: CASSVRDRETEAFF. DNA for the CDR3: TGTGCCAGCAGCGTTAGGGACAGAGAGACTGAAGCTTTCTTT.

The J gene is TRBJ2-2, the V gene TRBV4-2; D not resolved. The V gene's germline CDR1 is LGHNA and CDR2 YNFKEQ. V lost 2 bases, J lost 0 bases, and 7 bases lay in between. This CDR3 is 15 amino acids long. The CDR3 DNA is TGTGCCAGCAGCCAACAGGTGCCGAACACCGGGGAGCTGTTTTTT. It specifies CASSQQVPNTGELFF.

The genes are TRBV28 and TRBJ1-1, with D uncertain. The CDR3 sequence is 15 residues long. The V gene lost 2 bases and the J gene lost 5 bases, with 15 bases spanning the gap. Germline V gives CDR1 MDHEN, CDR2 SYDVKM. The DNA of the CDR3 is TGTGCCAGCAGTTTAACAAGTCGGAGGGAAACTGAAGCTTTCTTT. This sequence encodes CASSLTSRRETEAFF.